These 8 T cell receptor beta chains originate from one sample sequenced in a study of blood T cell repertoires in COVID-19. Only in-frame clones appear in the TCRdb table, and some are missing; sequencing was by immunoSEQ multiplex PCR. The sample has over 85,000 clones, roughly four fifths seen once. The specimen sequenced was peripheral blood. The receptors shown here come from a woman aged 60-70 years with acute or convalescent COVID-19.

This chain connects TRBV7-2 to TRBJ1-3; D not resolved. Deletions cut 5 bases from V and 0 bases from J, with 20 bases between. The CDR3 spans 18 residues. Germline assignment: CDR1 SGHTA and CDR2 FQGNSA. The CDR3 region has the DNA TGTGCCAGCAGCCAACGGCACGGGTTTCAAGACTCTGGAAACACCATATATTTT. Its protein is CASSQRHGFQDSGNTIYF.

V usage is TRBV11-2 and J usage is TRBJ2-5, with a tentative D call TRBD2 (6 bases). CDR3 size: 15 residues. The germline V gene encodes CDR1 SGHAT and CDR2 FQNNGV. The ends were cut back, 7 bases at V and 4 bases at J, with 19 bases in the middle. In DNA form, the CDR3 reads TGTGCCAGCACCCAGATGGGGAGGAGCGGAGAGACCCAGTACTTC. Translating it yields CASTQMGRSGETQYF.

V and J are TRBV11-2 and TRBJ1-2; TRBD1 is a possible D gene (5 bases). The CDR3 has 14 residues. Germline loops: CDR1 SGHAT, CDR2 FQNNGV. V dropped 3 bases and J dropped 7 bases, with 15 bases sitting between them. The CDR3 region is CASSFKPPGFGYTF. The CDR3 bases are TGTGCCAGCAGCTTTAAACCTCCAGGGTTTGGCTACACCTTC.

The chain recombines TRBV19 with TRBJ1-6; 7 bases line up with TRBD1. The CDR3 is 14 amino acids. The germline CDR1 and CDR2 sequences are LNHDA and SQIVND (reference sequence). V was clipped by 4 bases and J by 7 bases; unmatched bases: 4. CDR3 in amino acids: CASSRDSMNSPLHF. DNA for the CDR3: TGTGCCAGTAGTAGGGACAGTATGAATTCACCCCTCCACTTT. Full variable domain (missing parts from reference TRBV19 and TRBJ1-6): DGGITQSPKYLFRKEGQNVTLSCEQNLNHDAMYWYRQDPGQGLRLIYYSQIVNDFQKGDIAEGYSVSREKKESFPLTVTSAQKNPTAFYLCASSRDSMNSPLHFGNGTRLTVT.

The chain employs TRBV9 and TRBJ2-3, with 11 positions matching TRBD2. V gave up 2 bases and J gave up 4 bases; unmatched junction bases: 3. Germline CDR1 is SGDLS and CDR2 is YYNGEE. The length of the CDR3 is 15 residues. The CDR3 DNA is TGTGCCAGCAGCGTGACTAGCGGGGTGTCAGATACGCAGTATTTT. It translates to CASSVTSGVSDTQYF.

CDR3 sequence (DNA): TGCGCCAGCAGCTCGAGAGGCACAGATACGCAGTATTTT. It specifies CASSSRGTDTQYF. The rearrangement links TRBV5-1 to TRBJ2-3; D is ambiguous. V was trimmed by 3 bases and J by 1 base, leaving 6 bases between them. CDR3 size: 13 residues. Germline CDR1 and CDR2: SGHRS and YFSETQ.

The chain uses TRBV4-3 and TRBJ1-3; D is ambiguous. Germline V lookup: CDR1 LGHNA, CDR2 YSLEER. V gave up 3 bases and J gave up 4 bases, with 10 bases separating them. The CDR3 runs to 14 residues. The CDR3 DNA reads as TGCGCCAGCAGCCAGACTAGAGACGGAAACACCATATATTTT. It specifies CASSQTRDGNTIYF.

Many counts were recorded for this clone. The chain recombines TRBV6-5 with TRBJ1-1; a possible D gene is TRBD1 (5 bases). V lost 0 bases, J lost 4 bases, and 15 bases lay in between. Germline values: CDR1 MNHEY, CDR2 SVGAGI. The CDR3 extends over 16 amino acids. The CDR3 DNA reads TGTGCCAGCAGTTACTCGGGGCACCTCGTTATCACTGAAGCTTTCTTT. Its translation: CASSYSGHLVITEAFF.